Sequencing of this T cell receptor (beta chain) was carried out in a study of T cell responses to AZD1222 COVID-19 vaccine. General study findings and limits: Just a handful of people given AZD1222 tested seropositive at baseline. The repertoires were collected only after the peak T cell response. Per reports, nearly half of all spike-specific TCRs target regions that are unmutated in variants.

On this clone: Its antigen is as yet unknown.

Repertoires were generated with immunoSEQ multiplex PCR, while TCRdb's copy carries only in-frame clones and drops some. The table includes some 120,000 clones, over 90% detected once. The sequences come from peripheral blood, collected on day 0 of AZD1222 vaccination. The sequence was obtained from an adult in good health.

The CDR3 DNA follows: TGTGCCAGCAGTTTAACAGGGCCAGTGAGGGGCTACACCTTC. The encoded protein is CASSLTGPVRGYTF. The V call is TRBV27, the J call TRBJ1-2; tentative D call: TRBD1 (6 bases). V lost 2 bases to trimming and J lost 8 bases, with 15 bases between them. Germline CDR1 reads MNHEY; CDR2 reads SMNVEV (reference sequence). The CDR3 is 14 residues long.